This TCR beta chain was observed in a study of control samples from healthy donors and cancer patients. In germline, CDR1 is GTSNPN, CDR2 SVGIG (reference sequence). The CDR3 contains 17 residues. V dropped 0 bases and J dropped 4; count of bases not matched to a gene: 9. Sequenced by immunoSEQ multiplex PCR; TCRdb stores in-frame clones only, minus some. The table records roughly 84,000 clones, roughly nine tenths of them present only once. Input material: blood. The chain uses TRBV30 and TRBJ2-2; 9 nucleotides align to TRBD1. This sequence was found in a man aged 50-59 years in good health. CDR3 in DNA: TGTGCCTGGAGTGTATACAGGGGGCGCGGTAGCACCGGGGAGCTGTTTTTT. Its protein product is CAWSVYRGRGSTGELFF. Combining the CDR3 with reference TRBV30 and TRBJ2-2 gives the whole variable domain SQTIHQWPATLVQPVGSPLSLECTVEGTSNPNLYWYRQAAGRGLQLLFYSVGIGQISSEVPQNLSASRPQDRQFILSSKKLLLSDSGFYLCAWSVYRGRGSTGELFFGEGSRLTVL.